The entry that follows covers one T cell receptor beta chain sequence. Antigen: not known. The J segment lost 2 bases and the V segment lost 2 bases, leaving 12 bases of the junction unmatched. The CDR3 is 17 amino acids. CDR1 and CDR2 (germline): SGHRS, YFSETQ. The treatment denotes: 15 to 20 received Ad26.COV2.S at low or high dose, single or two shots; roughly five received placebo; per-sample allocation not given. The study sampled participants on day 63 after the first vaccine or placebo injection. The vaccine delivered Wuhan-strain SARS-CoV-2 spike through an Ad26 vector. TCRdb's table, derived via immunoSEQ multiplex PCR, lists solely in-frame clones and lacks some. Here the sample spans approximately 420,000 clones, roughly nine tenths being singletons. The data belong to a study of Ad26.COV2.S vaccination and SARS-CoV-2 variants. Study summary: It was the COV1001 Ad26.COV2.S trial arm that included the donor. Into the muscle, Ad26.COV2.S was dosed once or twice, 56 days apart. Points from the study as a whole: While placebo recipients had lower spike-specific TCR breadth, vaccine recipients had more.

The chain combines TRBV5-1 with TRBJ2-7; the match to TRBD1 covers 8 bases. The sequencing used peripheral blood, collected in a trial of Ad26.COV2.S vaccine versus placebo. The receptor comes from a person aged 18-60 years who received the Ad26.COV2.S COVID-19 vaccine or a placebo. The CDR3 loop reads CASSFHGARQGTYEQYF. DNA of the CDR3: TGCGCCAGCAGCTTCCACGGGGCCAGACAGGGGACCTACGAGCAGTACTTC. The full variable domain, rest sourced from reference TRBV5-1 and TRBJ2-7, is KAGVTQTPRYLIKTRGQQVTLSCSPISGHRSVSWYQQTPGQGLQFLFEYFSETQRNKGNFPGRFSGRQFSNSRSEMNVSTLELGDSALYLCASSFHGARQGTYEQYFGPGTRLTVT.